These 25 T cell receptor beta chains were all obtained from the same sample, sequenced in a study of shared T cell receptors in the human thymus. TCRdb's copy holds only in-frame clones and misses some; the assay was immunoSEQ multiplex PCR. The data hold 650,000 to 950,000 clones, with roughly 88% observed a single time. These records were also assigned to another study, of human thymus T cells.

Sequencing was performed on thymocytes. The receptors originated from a girl under three years old with a congenital heart defect.

This clone appeared a few times. The chain has TRBV5-1 and TRBJ2-5, with 7 bases lining up with TRBD2. The germline CDR1 and CDR2 sequences are SGHRS and YFSETQ. The CDR3 totals 23 residues. V dropped 5 bases and J dropped 1; count of bases not matched to a gene: 32. Here the CDR3 DNA reads TGCGCCAGCAGTCCCTGGGAAGCGGGGAGCCTCTCACAATTCCCGCACCTCCAAGAGACCCAGTACTTC. Translated: CASSPWEAGSLSQFPHLQETQYF.

The gene calls are TRBV28 and TRBJ1-5; 9 bases line up with TRBD1. CDR1 is MDHEN and CDR2 is SYDVKM in the germline V gene. J was trimmed by 5 bases and V by 3 bases; bases with no gene match: 11. The CDR3 contains 17 residues. CDR3: CASSFRLVGQGYQPQHF. CDR3 DNA: TGTGCCAGCAGTTTTCGCCTGGTGGGACAGGGCTATCAGCCCCAGCATTTT.

The rearrangement uses TRBV5-6 and TRBJ1-1; maybe TRBD1 (6 bases). The CDR3 runs 18 residues. Germline V lookup: CDR1 SGHDT, CDR2 YYEEEE. V was clipped by 4 bases and J by 0 bases, with 22 bases between them. The CDR3 DNA follows: TGTGCCAGCAGCGGCACCGGGACATTTATCCCCCTGAACACTGAAGCTTTCTTT. Translated: CASSGTGTFIPLNTEAFF. Full variable domain (missing parts from reference TRBV5-6 and TRBJ1-1): DAGVTQSPTHLIKTRGQQVTLRCSPKSGHDTVSWYQQALGQGPQFIFQYYEEEERQRGNFPDRFSGHQFPNYSSELNVNALLLGDSALYLCASSGTGTFIPLNTEAFFGQGTRLTVV.

The chain recombines TRBV2 with TRBJ1-2; 8 nucleotides align to TRBD1. Germline CDR1 is SNHLY and CDR2 is FYNNEI. The ends lost 9 bases at V and 6 bases at J; junction bases unmatched: 9. There are 13 residues in the CDR3. CDR3: CARIPGQGNGYTF. DNA of the CDR3: TGTGCCAGAATCCCTGGACAGGGAAATGGCTACACCTTC.

The chain uses TRBV6-5 and TRBJ2-5, with a weak D call TRBD1 (5 bases). The better agreement between TRBJ2-7 and the DNA end casts doubt on the J call. Germline CDR1 MNHEY, CDR2 SVGAGI. The CDR3 length is 14 residues. DNA for the CDR3: TGTGCCAGCAGTCAAGACAGCAAACCCTACGAGCAGTACTTC. Protein: CASSQDSKPYEQYF.

The rearrangement joins TRBV4-3 to TRBJ2-3; TRBD1 agrees at 7 bases. Germline-derived CDR1 and CDR2 are LGHNA and YSLEER. This CDR3 contains 16 residues. With V trimmed by 4 bases and J by 0 bases, 7 bases remained unmatched. The CDR3 protein is CASSPRDSPSTDTQYF. The CDR3 DNA sequence: TGCGCCAGCAGCCCTCGGGACAGCCCTAGCACAGATACGCAGTATTTT.

CDR3 protein: CASSQPSSGEGRNYGYTF. The CDR3 DNA sequence: TGCGCCAGCAGCCAACCCTCGTCAGGGGAGGGTAGGAACTATGGCTACACCTTC. The genes are TRBV4-1 and TRBJ1-2, with D perhaps TRBD1 (6 bases). Germline V gene sequence: CDR1 MGHRA, CDR2 YSYEKL. The V end lost 2 bases, the J end lost 2 bases, and 21 bases lay between the germline ends. The CDR3 is 18 residues long.

V is TRBV14 and J is TRBJ2-2; TRBD1 aligns across 9 bases. The V gene's germline CDR1 is SGHDN and CDR2 FVKESK. The CDR3 sequence is 16 residues long. J was trimmed by 4 bases and V by 5 bases; bases with no gene match: 8. The CDR3 sequence is CASSKGDRDPTGELFF. CDR3 DNA sequence: TGTGCCAGCAGCAAGGGGGACAGGGATCCCACCGGGGAGCTGTTTTTT. The full variable domain, rest sourced from reference TRBV14 and TRBJ2-2, is EAGVTQFPSHSVIEKGQTVTLRCDPISGHDNLYWYRRVMGKEIKFLLHFVKESKQDESGMPNNRFLAERTGGTYSTLKVQPAELEDSGVYFCASSKGDRDPTGELFFGEGSRLTVL.

The CDR3 bases are TGTGCCAGCAGTTTATGGTCCACAGGCGGTGGGTTCGGTGCCACCGGGGAGCTGTTTTTT. Its translation is CASSLWSTGGGFGATGELFF. The chain uses TRBV28 and TRBJ2-2, with D possibly being TRBD1 (5 bases). Per the germline V gene, CDR1 is MDHEN and CDR2 is SYDVKM. CDR3 length equals 20 residues. V lost 0 bases and J lost 4, with 24 bases in between.

V usage is TRBV27 and J usage is TRBJ1-2, with D maybe TRBD1 (5 bases). The V end was cut by 9 bases, the J end by 8 bases, with 19 bases between. This CDR3 spans 13 amino acids. CDR1 and CDR2 from the germline V gene are MNHEY and SMNVEV (reference sequence). CDR3 loop: CASKPGPGGGYTF. The CDR3 DNA reads TGTGCCAGTAAACCGGGACCCGGAGGGGGCTACACCTTC.

The chain links TRBV27 to TRBJ1-6; D remains ambiguous. Trimming removed 4 bases at V and 3 bases at J, with 13 bases between. The CDR3 length is 16 residues. Germline V gene sequence: CDR1 MNHEY, CDR2 SMNVEV (reference sequence). This CDR3 reads CASSSSTGNYNSPLHF. As DNA, the CDR3 is TGTGCCAGCAGTTCCTCGACGGGGAACTATAATTCACCCCTCCACTTT.

The rearrangement joins TRBV12-5 to TRBJ1-4; the D gene is possibly TRBD1 (6 bases). The V and J ends lost 6 bases and 0 bases respectively, with 11 bases between them. Germline CDR1 LGHNT, CDR2 FRNRAP. This CDR3 comprises 15 residues. Here the CDR3 DNA reads TGTGCTAGTGGCTCCGGACAGTCAACTAATGAAAAACTGTTTTTT. Amino acid sequence: CASGSGQSTNEKLFF.

The chain couples TRBV5-4 to TRBJ1-4; 7 bases line up with TRBD1. Germline V gene sequence: CDR1 SGHNT, CDR2 YYREEE (reference sequence). With 0 bases clipped from V and 6 bases from J, the junction kept 5 bases outside the gene matches. This CDR3 has 15 residues. In nucleotides, the CDR3 is TGTGCCAGCAGCTTGGATCCAGGGGGAGATGAAAAACTGTTTTTT. It is translated as CASSLDPGGDEKLFF.

The chain recombines TRBV19 with TRBJ1-1; D unresolved. Germline CDR1 reads LNHDA; CDR2 reads SQIVND (reference sequence). Trimming shortened V by 2 bases and J by 1 base, and 17 bases separated the two germline ends. The CDR3 runs to 17 residues. CDR3 sequence: CASSICKRGKANTEAFF. CDR3 DNA sequence: TGTGCCAGTAGTATATGCAAGCGGGGAAAGGCGAACACTGAAGCTTTCTTT.

The gene calls are TRBV27 and TRBJ2-7; a possible D gene is TRBD1 (5 bases). The germline V and J ends were trimmed by 4 bases and 4 bases, with 20 bases remaining between them. Germline values: CDR1 MNHEY, CDR2 SMNVEV (reference sequence). The CDR3 covers 16 residues. The CDR3 DNA reads TGTGCCAGCAGTTCCCTCCGCCGAGACAGAAAGTACGAGCAGTACTTC. Translated: CASSSLRRDRKYEQYF.

This chain links TRBV23-1 with TRBJ1-1; D uncertain. TRBV23-1 is noted as an ORF with a role that remains uncertain. This CDR3 is built from 16 residues. Trimming removed 4 bases at V and 7 bases at J, with 22 bases between. CDR3 bases: TGCGCCAGCAGTCGATTCCTTCACGGGAGGCCGGGTGAAGCTTTCTTT. It translates to CASSRFLHGRPGEAFF.

The genes are TRBV4-2 and TRBJ2-3; D is possibly TRBD1 (5 bases). Trimming removed 5 bases from V and 0 bases from J, with 24 bases in between. The germline gives CDR1 LGHNA, CDR2 YNFKEQ. The CDR3 is 19 residues long. CDR3 loop: CASSYKAQQAAASTDTQYF. The CDR3 region has the DNA TGTGCCAGCAGCTACAAAGCTCAACAGGCAGCAGCTAGCACAGATACGCAGTATTTT.

The rearrangement links TRBV27 to TRBJ1-5; no clear D gene. V lost 6 bases and J 8 bases, leaving 14 bases between the germline ends. The CDR3 totals 13 residues. CDR1 and CDR2 from the germline V gene are MNHEY and SMNVEV (reference sequence). The CDR3 loop reads CASRPHSGKPQHF. CDR3 DNA: TGTGCCAGCAGACCCCACAGTGGTAAGCCCCAGCATTTT.

The CDR3 region has the DNA TGTGCCAGCAGTGAATGGAACAGGGGGCGCGGCACTGAAGCTTTCTTT. Its protein is CASSEWNRGRGTEAFF. This rearrangement joins TRBV25-1 to TRBJ1-1, with TRBD1 matching over 9 bases. The CDR3 runs 16 residues. Germline CDR1 is MGHDK and CDR2 is SYGVNS. The junction had 7 bases not matched to a gene; V was cut back by 1 base and J by 4 bases.

This clone was seen just once. The chain recombines TRBV29-1 with TRBJ2-5, with TRBD1 matching 11 bases. The CDR3 length is 13 residues. V was pared by 8 bases and J by 5 bases, with 7 bases of the junction left unmatched. Looked up from germline, CDR1 is SQVTM and CDR2 is ANQGSEA. The CDR3: CSTPGQGGETQYF. In DNA, the CDR3 is TGCAGCACTCCGGGACAGGGGGGGGAGACCCAGTACTTC.

The chain recombines TRBV18 with TRBJ2-5; 9 bases match TRBD1. The CDR3 extends over 14 amino acids. The V and J ends lost 2 bases and 8 bases, in that order; junction bases with no gene match: 6. Germline V CDR1 and CDR2: KGHSH, LQKENI. The CDR3 bases are TGTGCCAGCTCACCAGGGACAGGGCTCTGCACCCAGTACTTC. It translates to CASSPGTGLCTQYF.

This chain's CDR3 is CASRVRGDYGYTF. DNA for the CDR3: TGTGCCAGCAGGGTCCGGGGGGACTATGGCTACACCTTC. This chain joins TRBV14 and TRBJ1-2, with D possibly matching TRBD1 (5 bases). Looked up from germline, CDR1 is SGHDN and CDR2 is FVKESK. Trimming cost V 6 bases and J 3 bases, with 11 bases left between them. The CDR3 contains 13 residues.

The chain uses TRBV2 and TRBJ1-4, with 8 bases aligning to TRBD1. The V and J ends lost 6 bases and 8 bases, in that order; junction bases with no gene match: 8. Per the germline V gene, CDR1 is SNHLY and CDR2 is FYNNEI. This CDR3 contains 14 residues. The CDR3 DNA reads TGTGCCAGCAGCAAGCAGGGGGCCTTCGAAAAACTGTTTTTT. Residues: CASSKQGAFEKLFF.

The chain recombines TRBV14 with TRBJ1-2; weak D call: TRBD1 (6 bases). V lost 4 bases and J 5 bases, leaving 14 bases between the germline ends. CDR3 length: 14 residues. Germline V gene data show CDR1 as SGHDN and CDR2 as FVKESK. CDR3: CASSRGQPVYGYTF. The CDR3 DNA sequence: TGTGCCAGCAGCCGTGGACAGCCCGTTTATGGCTACACCTTC.

The genes are TRBV27 and TRBJ2-7; TRBD1 agrees at 7 bases. Per germline, CDR1 MNHEY and CDR2 SMNVEV (reference sequence). J was trimmed by 1 base and V by 3 bases; bases with no gene match: 24. CDR3 length: 21 residues. CDR3 sequence: CASSLSDPQTGVFLPSYEQYF. The CDR3 nucleotides are TGTGCCAGCAGTTTGTCCGACCCACAAACAGGGGTTTTTCTCCCTTCCTACGAGCAGTACTTC.